This T cell receptor beta chain was obtained from a study of blood T cells in healthy people across ages. CDR1 SGHTA and CDR2 FQGNSA come from the germline V gene. The ends were cut back, 5 bases at V and 7 bases at J, with 17 bases in the middle. The CDR3 has 14 amino acids. Peripheral blood samples of 9.5 to 10 milliliters were drawn from each donor. The second PCR ran about 6 to 12 cycles with a sample-barcoded 5' primer and J-beta primers. TCRdb independently ran MiXCR on the 5' RACE reads; one entry per CDR3 protein. This sample yields around 990,000 distinct CDR3 sequences, of which 30% to 40% are seen a single time; approximately 14% belongs to the top ten.

The sample comprised blood. The rearrangement links TRBV7-2 to TRBJ1-1; TRBD1 might be the D (5 bases). This receptor was obtained from a man aged 18 to 35 in good health. CDR3 residues: CASSTAHGGYEAFF. CDR3 nucleotides: TGTGCCAGCAGCACAGCCCACGGGGGGTATGAAGCTTTCTTT.